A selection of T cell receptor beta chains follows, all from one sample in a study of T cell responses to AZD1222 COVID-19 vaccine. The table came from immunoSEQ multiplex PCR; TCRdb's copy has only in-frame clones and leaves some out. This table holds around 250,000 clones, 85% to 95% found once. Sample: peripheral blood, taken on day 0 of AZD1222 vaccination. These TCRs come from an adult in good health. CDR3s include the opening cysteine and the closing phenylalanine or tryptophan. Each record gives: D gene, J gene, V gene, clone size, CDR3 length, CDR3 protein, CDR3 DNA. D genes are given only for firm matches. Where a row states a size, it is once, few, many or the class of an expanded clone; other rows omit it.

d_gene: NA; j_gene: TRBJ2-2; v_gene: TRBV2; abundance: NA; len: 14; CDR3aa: CASSRQGSTGELFF; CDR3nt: TGTGCCAGCAGTCGGCAGGGGAGCACCGGGGAGCTGTTTTTT
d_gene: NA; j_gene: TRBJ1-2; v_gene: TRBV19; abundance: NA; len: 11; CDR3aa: CASSVEYGYTF; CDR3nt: TGTGCCAGTAGTGTCGAGTATGGCTACACCTTC
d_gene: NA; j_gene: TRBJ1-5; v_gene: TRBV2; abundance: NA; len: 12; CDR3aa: CASSYTVEPQHF; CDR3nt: TGTGCCAGCAGCTACACTGTCGAGCCCCAGCATTTT
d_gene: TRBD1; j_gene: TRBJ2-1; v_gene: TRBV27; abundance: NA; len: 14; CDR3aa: CASSSRQGLNEQFF; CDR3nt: TGTGCCAGCAGTTCTCGACAGGGTCTGAATGAGCAGTTCTTC
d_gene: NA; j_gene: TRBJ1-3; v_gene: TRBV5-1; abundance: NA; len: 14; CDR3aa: CASSEVGAGNTIYF; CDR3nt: TGCGCCAGCAGCGAGGTCGGGGCTGGAAACACCATATATTTT
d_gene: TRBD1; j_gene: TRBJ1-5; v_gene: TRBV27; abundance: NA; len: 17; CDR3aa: CASSSPSKTGTRQPQHF; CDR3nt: TGTGCCAGCAGTTCCCCCTCAAAGACAGGGACTAGACAGCCCCAGCATTTT
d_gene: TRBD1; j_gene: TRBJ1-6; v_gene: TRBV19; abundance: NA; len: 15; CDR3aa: CASSIGTTGVSPLHF; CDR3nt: TGTGCCAGTAGTATTGGGACGACAGGGGTCTCACCCCTCCACTTT
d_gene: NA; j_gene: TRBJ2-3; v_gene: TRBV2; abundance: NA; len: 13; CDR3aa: CASSPRLFETQYF; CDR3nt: TGTGCCAGCAGTCCCCGACTATTCGAGACGCAGTATTTT
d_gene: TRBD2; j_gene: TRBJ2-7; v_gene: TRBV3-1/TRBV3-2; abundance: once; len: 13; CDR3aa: CASRRTSSYEQYF; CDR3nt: TGTGCCAGCAGACGGACTAGCTCCTACGAGCAGTACTTC
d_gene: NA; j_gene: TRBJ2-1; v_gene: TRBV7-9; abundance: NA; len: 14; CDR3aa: CASSSGSSYNEQFF; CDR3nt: TGTGCCAGCAGCTCGGGGAGCTCCTACAATGAGCAGTTCTTC
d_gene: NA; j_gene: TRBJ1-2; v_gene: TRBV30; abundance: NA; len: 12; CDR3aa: CAWSPSWGGYTF; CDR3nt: TGTGCCTGGAGCCCATCCTGGGGTGGCTACACCTTC
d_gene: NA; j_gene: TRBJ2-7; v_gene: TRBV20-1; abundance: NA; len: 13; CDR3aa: CSASKRASYEQYF; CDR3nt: TGCAGTGCCAGTAAGCGGGCCTCCTACGAGCAGTACTTC
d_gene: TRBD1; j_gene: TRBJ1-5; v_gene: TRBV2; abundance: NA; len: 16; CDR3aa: CASSAQGGLSSQPQHF; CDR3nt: TGTGCCAGCAGTGCCCAAGGGGGCCTTTCTAGTCAGCCCCAGCATTTT
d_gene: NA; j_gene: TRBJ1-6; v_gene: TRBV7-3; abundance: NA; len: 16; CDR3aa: CASSLNGRLYNSPLHF; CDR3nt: TGTGCCAGCAGCTTAAACGGGAGGTTGTATAATTCACCCCTCCACTTT
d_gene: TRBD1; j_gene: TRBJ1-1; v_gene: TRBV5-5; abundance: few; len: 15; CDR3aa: CASSLGTGPYTEAFF; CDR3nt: TGTGCCAGCAGCTTGGGGACAGGGCCTTACACTGAAGCTTTCTTT
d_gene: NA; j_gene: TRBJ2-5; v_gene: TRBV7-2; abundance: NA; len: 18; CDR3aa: CASSLGLVGAGMGETQYF; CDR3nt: TGTGCCAGCAGCTTAGGGTTGGTTGGTGCTGGGATGGGAGAGACCCAGTACTTC
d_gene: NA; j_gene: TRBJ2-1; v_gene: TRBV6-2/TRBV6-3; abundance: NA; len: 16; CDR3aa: CASSYLSGYSYNEQFF; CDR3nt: TGTGCCAGCAGTTACCTCAGCGGGTACTCCTACAATGAGCAGTTCTTC
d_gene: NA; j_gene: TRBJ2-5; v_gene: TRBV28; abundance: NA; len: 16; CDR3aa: CASSNNPSRDQETQYF; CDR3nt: TGTGCCAGCAGCAATAACCCCTCACGTGACCAAGAGACCCAGTACTTC
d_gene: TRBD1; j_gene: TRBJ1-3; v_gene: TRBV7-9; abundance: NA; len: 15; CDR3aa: CASNKGQSSGNTIYF; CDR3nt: TGTGCCAGCAACAAGGGACAGAGCTCTGGAAACACCATATATTTT
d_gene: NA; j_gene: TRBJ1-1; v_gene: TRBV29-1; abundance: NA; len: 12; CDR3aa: CSVITMNTEAFF; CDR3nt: TGCAGCGTGATTACTATGAACACTGAAGCTTTCTTT
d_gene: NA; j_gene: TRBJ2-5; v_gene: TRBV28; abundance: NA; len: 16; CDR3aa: CASRQGVVGTQETQYF; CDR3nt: TGTGCCAGCAGACAGGGAGTTGTCGGGACCCAAGAGACCCAGTACTTC
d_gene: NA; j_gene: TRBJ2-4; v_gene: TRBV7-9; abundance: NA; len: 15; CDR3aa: CASSQTGRAKNIQYF; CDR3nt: TGTGCCAGCAGCCAGACAGGGAGGGCCAAAAACATTCAGTACTTC
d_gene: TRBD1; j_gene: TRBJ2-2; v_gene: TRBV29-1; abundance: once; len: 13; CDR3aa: CSVGTGFTGELFF; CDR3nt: TGCAGCGTCGGGACAGGGTTCACCGGGGAGCTGTTTTTT
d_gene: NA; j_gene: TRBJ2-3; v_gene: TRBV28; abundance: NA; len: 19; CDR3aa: CASSLPLPLAKYSTDTQYF; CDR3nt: TGTGCCAGCAGTTTACCCCTCCCTCTAGCTAAGTATAGCACAGATACGCAGTATTTT
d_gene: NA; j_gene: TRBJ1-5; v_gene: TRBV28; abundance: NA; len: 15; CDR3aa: CACLSGLVGNQPQHF; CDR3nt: TGTGCCTGTCTCTCAGGGCTTGTGGGCAATCAGCCCCAGCATTTT
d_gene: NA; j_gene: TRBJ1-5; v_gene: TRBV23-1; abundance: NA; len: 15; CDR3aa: CASSSRPGVNQPQHF; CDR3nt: TGCGCCAGCAGTTCACGCCCAGGGGTTAATCAGCCCCAGCATTTT
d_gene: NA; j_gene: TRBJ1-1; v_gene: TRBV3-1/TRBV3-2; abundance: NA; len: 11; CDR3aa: CASSLGTLSFF; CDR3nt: TGTGCCAGCAGCCTAGGGACCCTGAGCTTCTTT
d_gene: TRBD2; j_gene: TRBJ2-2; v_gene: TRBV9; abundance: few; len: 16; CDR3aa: CASSVEGGLVIGELFF; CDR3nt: TGTGCCAGCAGCGTAGAAGGGGGACTAGTAATCGGGGAGCTGTTTTTT
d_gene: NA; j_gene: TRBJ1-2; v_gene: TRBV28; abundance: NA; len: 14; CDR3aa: CASSSQTAYYGYTF; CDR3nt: TGTGCCAGCAGTTCCCAAACAGCCTACTATGGCTACACCTTC
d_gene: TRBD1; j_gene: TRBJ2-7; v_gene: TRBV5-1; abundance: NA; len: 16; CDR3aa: CASSLYGTGFFYEQYF; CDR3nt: TGCGCCAGCAGCTTGTACGGGACAGGGTTTTTCTACGAGCAGTACTTC
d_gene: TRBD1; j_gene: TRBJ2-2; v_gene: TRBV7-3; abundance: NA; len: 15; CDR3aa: CASSPDRENTGELFF; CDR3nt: TGTGCCAGCAGCCCGGACAGGGAAAACACCGGGGAGCTGTTTTTT
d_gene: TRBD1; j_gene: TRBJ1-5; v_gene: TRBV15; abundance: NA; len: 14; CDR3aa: CATSSQGGNQPQHF; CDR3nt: TGTGCCACCAGCAGTCAGGGGGGCAATCAGCCCCAGCATTTT
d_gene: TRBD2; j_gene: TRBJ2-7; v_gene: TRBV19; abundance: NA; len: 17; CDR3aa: CASSPRLGASGSYEQYF; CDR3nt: TGTGCCAGTAGTCCCCGATTGGGGGCTAGCGGGAGTTACGAGCAGTACTTC
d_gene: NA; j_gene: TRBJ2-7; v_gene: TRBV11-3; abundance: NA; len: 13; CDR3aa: CASNGGPSYEQYF; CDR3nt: TGTGCCAGCAATGGCGGTCCTTCCTACGAGCAGTACTTC
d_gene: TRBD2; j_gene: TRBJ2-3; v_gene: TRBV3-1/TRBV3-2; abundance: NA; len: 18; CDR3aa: CASSHPPGLAGGTDTQYF; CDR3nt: TGTGCCAGCAGCCATCCCCCGGGTCTAGCGGGGGGTACAGATACGCAGTATTTT
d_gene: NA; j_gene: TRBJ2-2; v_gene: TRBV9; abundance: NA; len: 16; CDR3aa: CASSVDAGAGTGELFF; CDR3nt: TGTGCCAGCAGCGTAGATGCGGGGGCAGGGACCGGGGAGCTGTTTTTT
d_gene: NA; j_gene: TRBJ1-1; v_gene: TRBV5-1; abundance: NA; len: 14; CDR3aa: CASSLRGAGTEAFF; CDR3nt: TGCGCCAGCAGCTTGAGGGGGGCTGGAACTGAAGCTTTCTTT
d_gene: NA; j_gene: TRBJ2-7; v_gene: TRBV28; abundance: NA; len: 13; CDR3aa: CASSVAGTYEQYF; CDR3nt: TGTGCCAGCAGTGTCGCGGGTACCTACGAGCAGTACTTC
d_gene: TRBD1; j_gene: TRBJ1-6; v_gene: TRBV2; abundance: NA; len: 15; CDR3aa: CASSGLDRGNSPLHF; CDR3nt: TGTGCCAGCAGTGGACTAGACAGGGGTAATTCACCCCTCCACTTT
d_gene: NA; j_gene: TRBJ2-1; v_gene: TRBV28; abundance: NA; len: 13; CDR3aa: CASSLETPPEQFF; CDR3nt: TGTGCCAGCAGTTTAGAGACCCCGCCTGAGCAGTTCTTC
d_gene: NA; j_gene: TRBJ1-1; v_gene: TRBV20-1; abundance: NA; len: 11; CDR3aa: CSALDVTEAFF; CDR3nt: TGCAGTGCTCTGGACGTCACTGAAGCTTTCTTT
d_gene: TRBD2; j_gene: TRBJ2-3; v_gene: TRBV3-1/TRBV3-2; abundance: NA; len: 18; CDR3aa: CASSQDLLRRGYTDTQYF; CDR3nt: TGTGCCAGCAGCCAAGACCTCCTAAGGCGGGGGTACACAGATACGCAGTATTTT
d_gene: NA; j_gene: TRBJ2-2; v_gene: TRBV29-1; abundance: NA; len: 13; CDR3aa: CSVGRGSTGELFF; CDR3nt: TGCAGCGTTGGGAGGGGGAGCACCGGGGAGCTGTTTTTT
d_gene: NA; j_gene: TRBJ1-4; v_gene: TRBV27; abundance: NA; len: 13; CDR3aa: CASRGGTNEKLFF; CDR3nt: TGTGCCAGCAGGGGGGGAACTAATGAAAAACTGTTTTTT
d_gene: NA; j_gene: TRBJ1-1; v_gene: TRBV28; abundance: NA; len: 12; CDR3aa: CASSQAGREAFF; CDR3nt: TGTGCCAGCAGTCAAGCTGGGAGAGAAGCTTTCTTT
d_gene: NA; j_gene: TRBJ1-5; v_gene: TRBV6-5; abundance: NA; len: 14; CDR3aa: CASIGGVSNQPQHF; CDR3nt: TGTGCCAGCATAGGAGGAGTTAGCAATCAGCCCCAGCATTTT
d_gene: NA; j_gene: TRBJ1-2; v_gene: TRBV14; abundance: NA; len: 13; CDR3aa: CASSQVQNYGYTF; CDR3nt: TGTGCCAGCAGCCAAGTTCAGAACTATGGCTACACCTTC
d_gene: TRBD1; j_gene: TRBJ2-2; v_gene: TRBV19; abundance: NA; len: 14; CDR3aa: CASWTGGADGELFF; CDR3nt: TGTGCCAGTTGGACAGGGGGCGCGGACGGGGAGCTGTTTTTT
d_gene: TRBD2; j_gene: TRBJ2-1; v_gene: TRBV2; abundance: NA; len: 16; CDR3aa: CASSWTSGGLPNEQFF; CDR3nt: TGTGCCAGCAGTTGGACTAGCGGGGGGCTTCCCAATGAGCAGTTCTTC
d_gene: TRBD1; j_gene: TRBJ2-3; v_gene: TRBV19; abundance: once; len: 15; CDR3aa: CASSWRTGLTDTQYF; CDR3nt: TGTGCCAGTAGTTGGAGGACAGGGCTGACAGATACGCAGTATTTT
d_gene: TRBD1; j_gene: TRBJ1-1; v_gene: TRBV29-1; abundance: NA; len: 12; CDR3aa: CSVNRGAAEAFF; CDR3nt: TGCAGCGTGAACAGGGGCGCCGCTGAAGCTTTCTTT
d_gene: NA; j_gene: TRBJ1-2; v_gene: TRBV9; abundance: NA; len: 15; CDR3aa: CASSVDGRVEGGYTF; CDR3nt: TGTGCCAGCAGCGTAGACGGCAGGGTGGAGGGTGGCTACACCTTC